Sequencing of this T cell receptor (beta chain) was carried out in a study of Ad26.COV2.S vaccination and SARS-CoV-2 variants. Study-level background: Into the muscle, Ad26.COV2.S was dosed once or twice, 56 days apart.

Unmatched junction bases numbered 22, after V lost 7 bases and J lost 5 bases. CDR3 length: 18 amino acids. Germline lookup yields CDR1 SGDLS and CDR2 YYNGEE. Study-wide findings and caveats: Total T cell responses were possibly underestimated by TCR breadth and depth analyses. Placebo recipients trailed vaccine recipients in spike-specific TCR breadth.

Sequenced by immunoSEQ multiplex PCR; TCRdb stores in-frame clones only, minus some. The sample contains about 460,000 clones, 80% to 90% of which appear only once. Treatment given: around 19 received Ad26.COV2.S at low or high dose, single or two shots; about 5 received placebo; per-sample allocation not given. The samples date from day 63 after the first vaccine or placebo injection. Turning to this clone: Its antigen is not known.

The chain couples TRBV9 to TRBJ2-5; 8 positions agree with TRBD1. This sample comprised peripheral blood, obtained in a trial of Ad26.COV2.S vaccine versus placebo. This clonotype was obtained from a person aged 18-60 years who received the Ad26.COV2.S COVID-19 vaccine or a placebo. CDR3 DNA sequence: TGTGCCAGCTCCCGCCCCCCTCGATGGGGACAGGTTGGGGAGACCCAGTACTTC. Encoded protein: CASSRPPRWGQVGETQYF.